The clone carrying this T cell receptor (beta chain) has a handful of counts. The antigen is not known. 9.5 to 10 ml fresh peripheral blood yielded the PBMCs. There were TCR beta CDR3 regions amplified from RNA transcripts. TCR CDR3 underwent first-round RT-PCR with the HTBI primer set. TCRdb reprocessed the multiplex PCR reads via MiXCR and lists one record per CDR3 protein. This sample yields around 760,000 distinct CDR3 sequences, of which approximately 36% are seen a single time; around 30% belongs to the top ten. Germline V CDR1 and CDR2: LGHNA, YSLEER. V shed 1 base and J shed 7 bases, with 16 bases lying between them. The CDR3 consists of 16 residues. The entry originates in a study of T cells in Graves' hyperthyroidism and ophthalmopathy. Findings and caveats of the study: The model made its ophthalmopathy prediction, and onset followed a median roughly six months later. Most thyroid clonotypes with frequency above 0.001 were detected in blood.

Sequencing used blood. The chain has TRBV4-3 and TRBJ1-4; weak D call: TRBD1 (5 bases). The clonotype originates from a woman between 40 and 50 years old with Graves' hyperthyroidism. Here the CDR3 reads CASSQASRGPIEKLFF. Here the CDR3 DNA reads TGCGCCAGCAGCCAAGCGTCCCGGGGCCCTATTGAAAAACTGTTTTTT.